The clone carrying this T cell receptor (beta chain) came up a few times. Antigen: not known. This CDR3 region has 16 residues. CDR1 is SGHTA, CDR2 FQGNSA, per germline. The authors ran a second PCR of roughly 6 to 12 cycles using a sample-barcoded 5' primer and a J-beta primer mix. Sequencing recovered at least 2.5 million CDR3-containing paired-end reads from each sample. TCRdb used MiXCR to reprocess the 5' RACE reads, holding one entry per CDR3 protein. Of around 780,000 distinct CDR3 sequences in the sample, 45% to 70% were seen once. The sample is drawn from a study of blood T cells in healthy people across ages. Study outcomes and limitations: Naive CD4+ cells and diversity were both higher in long-lived donors than in aged donors. A roughly linear fall in TCR beta diversity per million T cells was seen with increasing age.

Donors ranged from roughly 6 to 95 years old and were healthy Caucasians in Russia. The receptor comes from a man between 35 and 55 years old in good health. V and J are TRBV7-2 and TRBJ2-4; 11 nucleotides align to TRBD2. Judging by the DNA end, TRBJ2-7 fits better; the J call may be wrong. The source material was blood. CDR3 protein: CASSLMFLAGGIEQYF. For the CDR3, the DNA is TGTGCCAGCAGCTTAATGTTCCTAGCGGGAGGTATCGAGCAGTACTTC.